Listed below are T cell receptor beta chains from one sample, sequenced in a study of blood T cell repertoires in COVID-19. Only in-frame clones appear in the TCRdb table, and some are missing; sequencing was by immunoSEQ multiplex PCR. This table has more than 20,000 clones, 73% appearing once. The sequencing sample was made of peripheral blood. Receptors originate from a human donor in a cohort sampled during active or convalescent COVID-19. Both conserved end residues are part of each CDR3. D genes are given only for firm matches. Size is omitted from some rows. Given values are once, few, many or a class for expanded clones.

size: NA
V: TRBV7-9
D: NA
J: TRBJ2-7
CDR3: CASSLGGQFVSYEQYF
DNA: TGTGCCAGCAGCTTGGGGGGACAGTTTGTTTCCTACGAGCAGTACTTC

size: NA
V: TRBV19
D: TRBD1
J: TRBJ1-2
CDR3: CATRRDRGEYGYTF
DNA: TGTGCCACTCGCCGGGACAGGGGAGAGTATGGCTACACCTTC

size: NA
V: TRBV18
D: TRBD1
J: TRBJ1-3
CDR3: CASSFDRAGNTIYF
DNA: TGTGCCAGCTCATTTGACAGGGCTGGAAACACCATATATTTT

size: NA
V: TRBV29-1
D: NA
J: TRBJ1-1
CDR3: CSVEIRNTEAFF
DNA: TGCAGCGTTGAAATCAGGAACACTGAAGCTTTCTTT

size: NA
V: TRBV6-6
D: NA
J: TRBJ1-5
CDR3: CASSYRDTRSNQPQHF
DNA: TGTGCCAGCAGTTATAGGGACACAAGGAGCAATCAGCCCCAGCATTTT

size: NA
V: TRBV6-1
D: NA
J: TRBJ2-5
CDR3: CASSEQQETQYF
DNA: TGTGCCAGCAGTGAACAGCAAGAGACCCAGTACTTC

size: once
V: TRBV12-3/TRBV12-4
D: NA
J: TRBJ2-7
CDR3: CASSLGREQYF
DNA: TGTGCCAGCAGTTTGGGGAGAGAGCAGTACTTC

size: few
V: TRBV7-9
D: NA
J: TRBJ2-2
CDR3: CASSPTDIAPGELFF
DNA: TGTGCCAGCAGCCCTACCGACATCGCGCCCGGGGAGCTGTTTTTT

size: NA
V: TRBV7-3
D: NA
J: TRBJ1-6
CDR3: CASSTGSNSPLHF
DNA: TGTGCCAGCAGCACAGGTTCGAATTCACCCCTCCACTTT

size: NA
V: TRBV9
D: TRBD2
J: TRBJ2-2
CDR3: CASSVEIGGRATGELFF
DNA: TGTGCCAGCAGCGTAGAGATTGGGGGGAGGGCCACCGGGGAGCTGTTTTTT

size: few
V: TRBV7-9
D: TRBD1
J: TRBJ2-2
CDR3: CASSSRDRGPGELFF
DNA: TGTGCCAGCAGCTCAAGGGACAGGGGGCCGGGGGAGCTGTTTTTT

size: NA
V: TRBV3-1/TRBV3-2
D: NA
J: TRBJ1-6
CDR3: CASSQGTGYSFSYNSPLHF
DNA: TGTGCCAGCAGCCAAGGAACAGGTTATAGTTTTTCCTATAATTCACCCCTCCACTTT

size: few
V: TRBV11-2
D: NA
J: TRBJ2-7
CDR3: CASSLGPAYEQYF
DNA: TGTGCCAGCAGCTTAGGGCCTGCCTACGAGCAGTACTTC

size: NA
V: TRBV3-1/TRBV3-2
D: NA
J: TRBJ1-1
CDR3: CASSFRQTEAFF
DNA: TGTGCCAGCAGTTTCCGACAAACTGAAGCTTTCTTT

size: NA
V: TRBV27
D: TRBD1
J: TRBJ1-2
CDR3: CASSPDRGSNGYTF
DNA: TGTGCCAGCAGTCCAGACAGGGGATCTAATGGCTACACCTTC

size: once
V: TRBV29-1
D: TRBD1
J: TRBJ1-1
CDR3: CSANRDREAFF
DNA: TGCAGCGCCAACCGGGACAGGGAGGCTTTCTTT

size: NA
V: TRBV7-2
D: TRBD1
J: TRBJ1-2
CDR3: CASSLGQGTRYTF
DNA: TGTGCCAGCAGCTTAGGACAGGGGACACGCTACACCTTC

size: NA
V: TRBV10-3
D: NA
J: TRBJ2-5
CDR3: CAISDEFTNGETQYF
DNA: TGTGCCATCAGTGACGAGTTCACAAACGGGGAGACCCAGTACTTC

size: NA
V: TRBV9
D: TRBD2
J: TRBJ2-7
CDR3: CASSERAGLTYYEQYF
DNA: TGTGCCAGCAGCGAGAGGGCGGGACTAACCTACTACGAGCAGTACTTC

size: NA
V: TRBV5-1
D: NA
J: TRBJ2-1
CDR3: CASSLGDGGPWNEQFF
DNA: TGCGCCAGCAGCTTGGGAGACGGGGGGCCGTGGAATGAGCAGTTCTTC

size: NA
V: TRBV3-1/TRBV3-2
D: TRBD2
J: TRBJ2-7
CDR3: CASSSGTSLLEQYF
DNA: TGTGCCAGCAGCTCCGGGACTAGCCTTCTCGAGCAGTACTTC

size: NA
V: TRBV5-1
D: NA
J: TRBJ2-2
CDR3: CASSLDATGELFF
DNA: TGCGCCAGCAGCTTGGATGCGACCGGGGAGCTGTTTTTT

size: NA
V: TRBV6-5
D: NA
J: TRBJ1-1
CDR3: CASKTGGDTEAFF
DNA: TGTGCCAGCAAGACCGGGGGAGACACTGAAGCTTTCTTT

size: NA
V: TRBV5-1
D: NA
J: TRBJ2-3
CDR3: CASRLQTGPQDTQYF
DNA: TGCGCCAGCAGGTTGCAAACAGGGCCTCAAGATACGCAGTATTTT